This is a list of T cell receptor beta chains from one sample in a study of response to subunit inactivated influenza vaccine. TCRdb reprocessed the RT-PCR reads via MiXCR and lists one record per CDR3 protein. This sample has 550,000 to 800,000 distinct CDR3 sequences, with about 15% found just once. The sequencing used PBMCs from blood, collected 12 days after vaccination. These TCRs come from a middle-aged man who received an inactivated influenza vaccine. The CDR3 runs from the conserved cysteine through the conserved F or W. The order of the fields is clone size, J gene, V gene, D gene, CDR3 protein, CDR3 DNA. D genes are given only for firm matches. A clone size is listed for some rows: how often the clone was seen (once, few, many), or a class if it is expanded.

abundance: many
j_gene: TRBJ1-1
v_gene: TRBV12-3/TRBV12-4
d_gene: NA
CDR3aa: CASSLWANTEAFF
CDR3nt: TGTGCCAGCAGTTTATGGGCCAACACTGAAGCTTTCTTT

abundance: NA
j_gene: TRBJ1-5
v_gene: TRBV6-2/TRBV6-3
d_gene: NA
CDR3aa: CASSHVDTNQPQHF
CDR3nt: TGTGCCAGCAGCCATGTCGACACAAACCAGCCCCAGCATTTT

abundance: many
j_gene: TRBJ2-1
v_gene: TRBV12-3/TRBV12-4
d_gene: TRBD2
CDR3aa: CASSFSGGYPEQFF
CDR3nt: TGTGCCAGCAGTTTTAGCGGGGGGTATCCTGAGCAGTTCTTC

abundance: NA
j_gene: TRBJ1-4
v_gene: TRBV12-3/TRBV12-4
d_gene: NA
CDR3aa: CASTLRGGYEKLFF
CDR3nt: TGTGCCAGCACCCTTAGGGGCGGTTATGAAAAACTGTTTTTT

abundance: NA
j_gene: TRBJ2-7
v_gene: TRBV21-1
d_gene: NA
CDR3aa: CASSKWDRAHEQYF
CDR3nt: TGTGCCAGCAGCAAATGGGACCGTGCCCACGAGCAGTACTTC

abundance: NA
j_gene: TRBJ1-1
v_gene: TRBV27
d_gene: NA
CDR3aa: CASSLSGVNTEAFF
CDR3nt: TGTGCCAGCAGTTTATCCGGGGTGAACACTGAAGCTTTCTTT

abundance: NA
j_gene: TRBJ1-4
v_gene: TRBV20-1
d_gene: NA
CDR3aa: CSAATGNEKLFF
CDR3nt: TGCAGTGCTGCGACAGGCAATGAAAAACTGTTTTTT

abundance: NA
j_gene: TRBJ2-2
v_gene: TRBV9
d_gene: TRBD1
CDR3aa: CASSVVGGYTGELFF
CDR3nt: TGTGCCAGCAGCGTAGTAGGGGGCTATACCGGGGAGCTGTTTTTT

abundance: NA
j_gene: TRBJ2-2
v_gene: TRBV20-1
d_gene: NA
CDR3aa: CSARSSGANTGELFF
CDR3nt: TGCAGTGCTAGGTCTAGTGGAGCGAACACCGGGGAGCTGTTTTTT

abundance: NA
j_gene: TRBJ1-1
v_gene: TRBV11-2
d_gene: NA
CDR3aa: CASSQDSQNTEAFF
CDR3nt: TGTGCCAGCAGCCAGGACAGCCAGAACACTGAAGCTTTCTTT

abundance: few
j_gene: TRBJ1-6
v_gene: TRBV6-6
d_gene: NA
CDR3aa: CASSYEETPLHF
CDR3nt: TGTGCCAGCAGTTACGAGGAAACACCCCTCCACTTT

abundance: few
j_gene: TRBJ1-6
v_gene: TRBV7-2
d_gene: NA
CDR3aa: CASSPRQSRTVSPLHF
CDR3nt: TGTGCCAGCAGCCCTAGACAGTCCCGTACGGTTTCACCCCTCCACTTT

abundance: NA
j_gene: TRBJ1-1
v_gene: TRBV21-1
d_gene: NA
CDR3aa: CASSRTGIMNTEAFF
CDR3nt: TGTGCCAGCTCGAGAACAGGGATAATGAACACTGAAGCTTTCTTT

abundance: NA
j_gene: TRBJ2-3
v_gene: TRBV4-2
d_gene: NA
CDR3aa: CASSQDDHLKRTDTQYF
CDR3nt: TGTGCCAGCAGCCAAGATGACCATCTAAAGCGCACAGATACGCAGTATTTT

abundance: NA
j_gene: TRBJ1-2
v_gene: TRBV30
d_gene: NA
CDR3aa: CAWSVGGGYTF
CDR3nt: TGTGCCTGGAGTGTGGGAGGCGGCTACACCTTC

abundance: many
j_gene: TRBJ1-6
v_gene: TRBV12-3/TRBV12-4
d_gene: NA
CDR3aa: CASSLGAEYNSPLHF
CDR3nt: TGTGCCAGCAGTTTAGGGGCAGAATATAATTCACCCCTCCACTTT

abundance: many
j_gene: TRBJ2-3
v_gene: TRBV20-1
d_gene: TRBD2
CDR3aa: CSARRVLAGGTDTQYF
CDR3nt: TGCAGTGCTAGGCGGGTCCTAGCGGGAGGCACAGATACGCAGTATTTT

abundance: few
j_gene: TRBJ2-7
v_gene: TRBV14
d_gene: NA
CDR3aa: CASSRYNEQYF
CDR3nt: TGTGCCAGCAGCCGGTATAACGAGCAGTACTTC

abundance: few
j_gene: TRBJ2-7
v_gene: TRBV7-9
d_gene: NA
CDR3aa: CASSLAWGRDYEQYF
CDR3nt: TGTGCCAGCAGCTTGGCATGGGGCAGGGACTACGAGCAGTACTTC

abundance: few
j_gene: TRBJ2-5
v_gene: TRBV3-1
d_gene: TRBD2
CDR3aa: CASTDRLAGEETQYF
CDR3nt: TGTGCCAGCACCGACAGATTAGCGGGGGAAGAGACCCAGTACTTC

abundance: NA
j_gene: TRBJ2-2
v_gene: TRBV20-1
d_gene: NA
CDR3aa: CSARATNTGELFF
CDR3nt: TGCAGTGCTAGAGCCACCAACACCGGGGAGCTGTTTTTT

abundance: NA
j_gene: TRBJ1-2
v_gene: TRBV14
d_gene: TRBD1
CDR3aa: CASSQAGGIYGYTF
CDR3nt: TGTGCCAGCAGCCAAGCAGGGGGGATATATGGCTACACCTTC

abundance: NA
j_gene: TRBJ2-7
v_gene: TRBV6-5
d_gene: NA
CDR3aa: CASSYGRELSYEQYF
CDR3nt: TGTGCCAGCAGTTACGGCAGGGAATTGTCCTACGAGCAGTACTTC

abundance: NA
j_gene: TRBJ2-7
v_gene: TRBV20-1
d_gene: TRBD1
CDR3aa: CSAGTGTGAYEQYF
CDR3nt: TGCAGTGCTGGGACCGGGACAGGGGCCTACGAGCAGTACTTC

abundance: NA
j_gene: TRBJ2-1
v_gene: TRBV3-1
d_gene: TRBD2
CDR3aa: CASSQDLGLAGYNEQFF
CDR3nt: TGTGCCAGCAGCCAAGATCTAGGACTAGCGGGTTACAATGAGCAGTTCTTC

abundance: NA
j_gene: TRBJ2-7
v_gene: TRBV5-6
d_gene: TRBD1
CDR3aa: CASSFPGQEYEQYF
CDR3nt: TGTGCCAGCAGCTTTCCGGGACAGGAGTACGAGCAGTACTTC

abundance: many
j_gene: TRBJ1-6
v_gene: TRBV20-1
d_gene: NA
CDR3aa: CSARAEDSYNSPLHF
CDR3nt: TGCAGTGCTAGGGCCGAAGATTCCTATAATTCACCCCTCCACTTT

abundance: NA
j_gene: TRBJ1-3
v_gene: TRBV6-4
d_gene: NA
CDR3aa: CASSSKAGNTIYF
CDR3nt: TGTGCCAGCAGTTCGAAGGCGGGAAACACCATATATTTT

abundance: NA
j_gene: TRBJ2-5
v_gene: TRBV7-9
d_gene: NA
CDR3aa: CASSVGRLTQYF
CDR3nt: TGTGCCAGCAGTGTCGGTAGACTGACCCAGTACTTC

abundance: few
j_gene: TRBJ2-5
v_gene: TRBV7-2
d_gene: NA
CDR3aa: CASSLGIAQETQYF
CDR3nt: TGTGCCAGCAGCTTGGGCATTGCTCAAGAGACCCAGTACTTC

abundance: many
j_gene: TRBJ2-3
v_gene: TRBV7-9
d_gene: TRBD2
CDR3aa: CASSRDYSTDTQYF
CDR3nt: TGTGCCAGCAGCCGGGACTATAGCACAGATACGCAGTATTTT

abundance: NA
j_gene: TRBJ2-5
v_gene: TRBV27
d_gene: TRBD2
CDR3aa: CASSSLAGDFQETQYF
CDR3nt: TGTGCCAGCAGTTCTCTGGCGGGGGACTTCCAAGAGACCCAGTACTTC

abundance: many
j_gene: TRBJ1-2
v_gene: TRBV4-3
d_gene: NA
CDR3aa: CASSQDRQFHNGYTF
CDR3nt: TGCGCCAGCAGCCAAGACAGGCAGTTTCACAATGGCTACACCTTC

abundance: NA
j_gene: TRBJ2-4
v_gene: TRBV4-2
d_gene: NA
CDR3aa: CASSQDQGQNIQYF
CDR3nt: TGTGCCAGCAGCCAAGATCAGGGTCAAAACATTCAGTACTTC

abundance: NA
j_gene: TRBJ2-4
v_gene: TRBV2
d_gene: TRBD1
CDR3aa: CASSWDRANIQYF
CDR3nt: TGTGCCAGCAGCTGGGACAGAGCAAACATTCAGTACTTC

abundance: many
j_gene: TRBJ1-5
v_gene: TRBV3-1
d_gene: TRBD1
CDR3aa: CASSQGTGNQPQHF
CDR3nt: TGTGCCAGCAGCCAGGGGACAGGGAATCAGCCCCAGCATTTT

abundance: NA
j_gene: TRBJ2-7
v_gene: TRBV5-1
d_gene: NA
CDR3aa: CASSLQSPGASYEQYF
CDR3nt: TGCGCCAGCAGCTTGCAGTCCCCTGGAGCCTCCTACGAGCAGTACTTC

abundance: few
j_gene: TRBJ2-2
v_gene: TRBV3-1
d_gene: NA
CDR3aa: CASSPYSGGPGELFF
CDR3nt: TGTGCCAGCAGCCCCTACTCCGGGGGACCCGGGGAGCTGTTTTTT

abundance: NA
j_gene: TRBJ1-5
v_gene: TRBV11-2
d_gene: NA
CDR3aa: CASSVTGSNQPQHF
CDR3nt: TGTGCCAGCAGCGTAACCGGGAGCAATCAGCCCCAGCATTTT

abundance: few
j_gene: TRBJ2-1
v_gene: TRBV5-1
d_gene: TRBD2
CDR3aa: CASSPGLAGSYNEQFF
CDR3nt: TGCGCCAGCAGCCCGGGACTAGCGGGGTCCTACAATGAGCAGTTCTTC

abundance: NA
j_gene: TRBJ2-1
v_gene: TRBV7-9
d_gene: NA
CDR3aa: CASSTGWAFYNEQFF
CDR3nt: TGTGCCAGCAGCACCGGGTGGGCGTTCTACAATGAGCAGTTCTTC

abundance: NA
j_gene: TRBJ2-7
v_gene: TRBV5-1
d_gene: TRBD2
CDR3aa: CASSLDWTSSYEQYF
CDR3nt: TGCGCCAGCAGCTTGGATTGGACTAGCTCCTACGAGCAGTACTTC

abundance: NA
j_gene: TRBJ2-1
v_gene: TRBV12-3/TRBV12-4
d_gene: TRBD2
CDR3aa: CASRFSGRTYNEQFF
CDR3nt: TGTGCCAGCCGATTTAGCGGGAGGACCTACAATGAGCAGTTCTTC